Presented here are 9 T cell receptor beta chains from one specimen sequenced in a study of neoadjuvant nivolumab and ipilimumab in lung cancer. Clones were sequenced by immunoSEQ multiplex PCR, and TCRdb holds only the in-frame ones, with some missing. The sample has approximately 7,000 clones; approximately 83% are singletons. The sequenced sample was tumor tissue, obtained after neoadjuvant nivolumab, alone or with ipilimumab, at or shortly before surgery. The receptor source for this set is an adult with non-small cell lung cancer.

V and J are TRBV18 and TRBJ1-2; D remains unclear. This CDR3 spans 15 amino acids. V lost 7 bases and J lost 8, with 23 bases in between. The germline gives CDR1 KGHSH, CDR2 LQKENI. Written as DNA, the CDR3 is TGTGCCAGCTATTCCCTCGAGAGGCCGCGGGAGGGCTACACCTTC. Protein product: CASYSLERPREGYTF. The full variable domain, in which reference TRBV18 and TRBJ1-2 provide the parts outside the CDR3, is NAGVMQNPRHLVRRRGQEARLRCSPMKGHSHVYWYRQLPEEGLKFMVYLQKENIIDESGMPKERFSAEFPKEGPSILRIQQVVRGDSAAYFCASYSLERPREGYTFGSGTRLTVV.

The chain links TRBV9 to TRBJ1-1; D uncertain. Germline V gives CDR1 SGDLS, CDR2 YYNGEE. The CDR3 runs to 14 residues. V lost 0 bases, J lost 1 base, and 7 bases lay in between. The CDR3 region is CASSVVGKNTEAFF. The DNA for the CDR3 is TGTGCCAGCAGCGTAGTTGGAAAGAACACTGAAGCTTTCTTT.

The chain carries TRBV5-1 and TRBJ1-4; TRBD1 matches 9 bases. Germline CDR1 SGHRS, CDR2 YFSETQ. V lost 0 bases to trimming and J lost 7 bases; unmatched junction nucleotides: 4. The CDR3 has 15 residues. The DNA for the CDR3 is TGCGCCAGCAGCTTGGAAGGGACAGGGCGTGAAAAACTGTTTTTT. It yields the protein CASSLEGTGREKLFF.

This sequence joins TRBV29-1 and TRBJ2-7; 9 positions agree with TRBD1. CDR1 and CDR2 (germline): SQVTM, ANQGSEA. J gave up 5 bases and V 4 bases, and 9 bases lay outside the gene matches. This CDR3 is built from 14 residues. The CDR3 sequence: CSVGLQGAVNEQYF. As DNA, the CDR3 is TGCAGCGTTGGCTTACAGGGGGCGGTCAACGAGCAGTACTTC.

This chain connects TRBV19 to TRBJ2-7; TRBD1 matches 7 bases. The CDR3 has 14 amino acids. V shed 6 bases, J shed 4 bases, and the junction held 9 bases outside the gene matches. Per germline, CDR1 LNHDA and CDR2 SQIVND (reference sequence). The CDR3 region has the DNA TGTGCCAGTAGCGCTGGGGACAGTTGGTACGAGCAGTACTTC. Its protein product is CASSAGDSWYEQYF.

V usage is TRBV2 and J usage is TRBJ1-5; 9 bases map to TRBD1. From germline, CDR1 is SNHLY and CDR2 FYNNEI. Germline trimming cut 4 bases from V and 0 bases from J; bases unmatched to any gene: 1. This CDR3 is built from 15 residues. CDR3 sequence: CASSGTGVSNQPQHF. CDR3 bases: TGTGCCAGCAGTGGGACAGGGGTTAGCAATCAGCCCCAGCATTTT.

The chain carries TRBV19 and TRBJ2-5, with TRBD1 identical over 9 bases. This CDR3 comprises 14 residues. Germline V gene lookup returns CDR1 LNHDA and CDR2 SQIVND (reference sequence). Unmatched junction bases numbered 4, after V lost 6 bases and J lost 2 bases. For the CDR3, the DNA is TGTGCCAGTAGACAGACAGGGGGTCAAGAGACCCAGTACTTC. This encodes CASRQTGGQETQYF.

The sample holds one count of this clone. The J gene is TRBJ2-2, the V gene TRBV19; possible D gene TRBD1, 5 bases. Germline CDR1 LNHDA, CDR2 SQIVND (reference sequence). Deletions cut 4 bases from V and 0 bases from J, with 9 bases between. The CDR3 has 15 residues. The CDR3 sequence: CASSTRRANTGELFF. The CDR3, as DNA: TGTGCCAGTAGTACACGCAGGGCGAACACCGGGGAGCTGTTTTTT.

This chain links TRBV5-4 with TRBJ1-6, with D possibly matching TRBD1 (6 bases). The V end lost 6 bases, the J end lost 6 bases, and 13 bases lay between the germline ends. CDR3 length: 14 residues. CDR1 is SGHNT, CDR2 YYREEE, per germline (reference sequence). CDR3 amino acids: CASTVDRFNSPLHF. The DNA of the CDR3 is TGTGCCAGCACCGTGGACAGATTTAATTCACCCCTCCACTTT.